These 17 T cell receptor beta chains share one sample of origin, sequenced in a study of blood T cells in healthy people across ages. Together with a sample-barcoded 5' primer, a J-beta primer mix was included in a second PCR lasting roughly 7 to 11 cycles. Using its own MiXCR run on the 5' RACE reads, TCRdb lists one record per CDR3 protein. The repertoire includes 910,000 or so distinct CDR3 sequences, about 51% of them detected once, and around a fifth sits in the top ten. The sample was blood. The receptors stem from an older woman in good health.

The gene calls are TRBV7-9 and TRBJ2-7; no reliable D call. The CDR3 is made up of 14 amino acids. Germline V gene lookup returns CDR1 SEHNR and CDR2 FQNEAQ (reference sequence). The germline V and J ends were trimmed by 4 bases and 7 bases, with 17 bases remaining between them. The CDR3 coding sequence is TGTGCCAGCAGCTCCTCGACCTTCGTGGGGGAGCAGTACTTC. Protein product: CASSSSTFVGEQYF.

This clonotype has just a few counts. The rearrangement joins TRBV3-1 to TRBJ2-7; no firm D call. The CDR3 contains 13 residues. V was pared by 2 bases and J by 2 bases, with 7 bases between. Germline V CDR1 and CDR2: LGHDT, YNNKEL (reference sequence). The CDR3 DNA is TGTGCCAGCAGCCAATTTCTTACCTACGAGCAGTACTTC. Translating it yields CASSQFLTYEQYF.

The CDR3 DNA reads TGCAGCGTTAGGCAGGCGCGGTACCAGCCCCAGCATTTT. This sequence encodes CSVRQARYQPQHF. The V and J genes are TRBV29-1 and TRBJ1-5; D unresolved. Trimming left V 5 bases short and J 7 bases short, with 15 bases between. The CDR3 totals 13 residues. The germline V gene has CDR1 SQVTM and CDR2 ANQGSEA.

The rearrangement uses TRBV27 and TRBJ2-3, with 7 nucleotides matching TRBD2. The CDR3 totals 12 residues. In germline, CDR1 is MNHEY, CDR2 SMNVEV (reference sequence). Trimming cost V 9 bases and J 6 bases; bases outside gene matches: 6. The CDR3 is CASGGTTDTQYF. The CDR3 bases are TGTGCCAGTGGTGGGACTACCGATACGCAGTATTTT.

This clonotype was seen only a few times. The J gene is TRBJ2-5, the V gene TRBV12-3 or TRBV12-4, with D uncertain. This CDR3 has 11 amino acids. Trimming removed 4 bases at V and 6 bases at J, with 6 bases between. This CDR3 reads CASSYGKTQYF. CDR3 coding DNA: TGTGCCAGCAGTTATGGGAAGACCCAGTACTTC.

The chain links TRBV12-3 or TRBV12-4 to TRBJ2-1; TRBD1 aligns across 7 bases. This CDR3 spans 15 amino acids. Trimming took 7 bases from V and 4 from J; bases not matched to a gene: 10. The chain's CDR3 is CASKERQGWYNEQFF. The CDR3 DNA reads TGTGCCAGCAAAGAACGACAGGGATGGTACAATGAGCAGTTCTTC.

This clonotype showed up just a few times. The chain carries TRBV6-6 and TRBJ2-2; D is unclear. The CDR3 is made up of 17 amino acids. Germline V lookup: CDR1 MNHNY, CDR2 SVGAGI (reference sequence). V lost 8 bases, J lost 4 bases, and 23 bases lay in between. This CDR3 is CASRSFDGLTSTGELFF. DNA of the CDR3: TGTGCCAGCCGATCCTTCGACGGGCTAACGAGCACCGGGGAGCTGTTTTTT.

CDR3 sequence: CASSFGRRSEQYF. The DNA of the CDR3 is TGTGCCAGCAGCTTCGGGCGCCGATCCGAGCAGTACTTC. The genes are TRBV7-8 and TRBJ2-7; no clear D. This CDR3 is 13 amino acids long. CDR1 is SGHVS, CDR2 FQNEAQ, per germline. Trimming shortened V by 3 bases and J by 6 bases, and 12 bases separated the two germline ends.

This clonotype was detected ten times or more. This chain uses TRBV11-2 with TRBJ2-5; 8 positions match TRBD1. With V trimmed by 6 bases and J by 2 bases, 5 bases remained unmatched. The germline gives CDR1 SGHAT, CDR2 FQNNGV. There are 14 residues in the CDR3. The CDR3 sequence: CASSRGQGQETQYF. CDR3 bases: TGTGCCAGCAGTCGAGGACAGGGTCAAGAGACCCAGTACTTC.

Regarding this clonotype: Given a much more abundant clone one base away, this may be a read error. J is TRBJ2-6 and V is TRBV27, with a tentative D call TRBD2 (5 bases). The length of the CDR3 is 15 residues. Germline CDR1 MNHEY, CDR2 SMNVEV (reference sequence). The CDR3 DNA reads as TGTGCCGGCAGTTTCGTGGGAGCTGGGGCCAACGTCCTGACTTTC. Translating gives CAGSFVGAGANVLTF.

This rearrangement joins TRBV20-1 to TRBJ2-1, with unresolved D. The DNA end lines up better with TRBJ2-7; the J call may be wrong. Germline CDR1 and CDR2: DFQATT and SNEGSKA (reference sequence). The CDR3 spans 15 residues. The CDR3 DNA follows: TGCAGTGCTAGAGCTCTGAGCCACTCCTACAATGAGCAGTACTTC. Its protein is CSARALSHSYNEQYF.

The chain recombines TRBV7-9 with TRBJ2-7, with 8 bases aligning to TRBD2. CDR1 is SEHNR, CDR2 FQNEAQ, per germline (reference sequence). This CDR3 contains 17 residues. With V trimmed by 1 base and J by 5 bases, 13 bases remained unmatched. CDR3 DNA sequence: TGTGCCAGCAGCTTAGTTGGTAGCGGGATCCCTAGGGACGAGCAGTACTTC. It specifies CASSLVGSGIPRDEQYF.

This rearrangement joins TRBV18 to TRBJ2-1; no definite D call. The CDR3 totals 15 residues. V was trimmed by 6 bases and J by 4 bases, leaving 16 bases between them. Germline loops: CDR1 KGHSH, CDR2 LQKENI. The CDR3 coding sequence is TGTGCCAGCTCGCACCTCCCTTCTCCGTACAATGAGCAGTTCTTC. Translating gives CASSHLPSPYNEQFF.

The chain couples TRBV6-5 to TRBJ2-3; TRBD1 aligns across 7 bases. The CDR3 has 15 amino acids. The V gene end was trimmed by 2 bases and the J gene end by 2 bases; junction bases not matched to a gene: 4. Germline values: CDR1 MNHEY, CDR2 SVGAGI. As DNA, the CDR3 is TGTGCCAGCAGTTACCGGACAGGCCCCACAGATACGCAGTATTTT. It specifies CASSYRTGPTDTQYF.

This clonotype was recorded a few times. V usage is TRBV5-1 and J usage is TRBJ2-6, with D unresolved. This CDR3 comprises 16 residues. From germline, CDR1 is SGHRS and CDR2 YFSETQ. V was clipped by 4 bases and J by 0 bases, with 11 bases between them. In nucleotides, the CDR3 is TGCGCCAGCAGCACTGAAGGGAACTCTGGGGCCAACGTCCTGACTTTC. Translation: CASSTEGNSGANVLTF. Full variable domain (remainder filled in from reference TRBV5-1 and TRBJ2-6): KAGVTQTPRYLIKTRGQQVTLSCSPISGHRSVSWYQQTPGQGLQFLFEYFSETQRNKGNFPGRFSGRQFSNSRSEMNVSTLELGDSALYLCASSTEGNSGANVLTFGAGSRLTVL.

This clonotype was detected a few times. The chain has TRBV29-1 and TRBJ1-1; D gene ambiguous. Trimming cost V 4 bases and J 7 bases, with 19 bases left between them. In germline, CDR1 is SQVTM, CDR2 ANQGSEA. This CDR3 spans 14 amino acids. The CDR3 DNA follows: TGCAGCGTTGCCTTAGACCGCGCCTTGAGTGAAGCTTTCTTT. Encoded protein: CSVALDRALSEAFF.

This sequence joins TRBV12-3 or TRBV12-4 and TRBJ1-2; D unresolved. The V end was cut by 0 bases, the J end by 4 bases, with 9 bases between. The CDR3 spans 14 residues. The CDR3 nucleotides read TGTGCCAGCAGTTTAGCAGATCGAGGCTATGGCTACACCTTC. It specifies CASSLADRGYGYTF.